This TCR beta chain is from a study of shared clonotypes between healthy human individuals. Replicate PCRs for unsorted PBMC used about 330 ng DNA (about 30,000 T cell genomes). Repertoires were generated with immunoSEQ multiplex PCR, while TCRdb's copy carries only in-frame clones and drops some. This table holds about 480,000 clones, about 75% found once. Trimming took off 2 bases at V and 11 bases at J, with 10 bases between the two ends. CDR3 length: 12 amino acids. The germline V gene encodes CDR1 SNHLY and CDR2 FYNNEI. Participating donors were healthy, HIV-negative adults free of recent acute infections or vaccinations.

Specimen: PBMCs. The chain links TRBV2 to TRBJ2-1, with D possibly TRBD1 on 6 matching bases. The receptor's source is a woman aged 40-49 years in good health. Some clones in this sample may be carry-over from other donors' samples. As DNA, the CDR3 is TGTGCCAGCAGTGAAAGGGACACTCAGCAGTTCTTC. It codes for CASSERDTQQFF.